Listed below are T cell receptor beta chains from one sample, sequenced in a study of blood T cells in healthy people across ages. TCRdb fed the 5' RACE reads into MiXCR, producing one record per CDR3 protein. Of 1,800,000 or so distinct CDR3 sequences in the sample, around 42% were seen once. The sequencing sample was made of blood. These receptors were taken from a human donor in good health. Each CDR3 is given with its conserved first and last residue. A D gene is named only where the DNA matches it firmly. For some rows the clone size is stated as once, few or many, or as a class when expanded; others skip it.

v_gene	j_gene	abundance	d_gene	len	CDR3aa	CDR3nt
TRBV20-1	TRBJ2-3	NA	NA	13	CSASLGGRDTQYF	TGCAGTGCTAGTCTGGGGGGTAGGGATACGCAGTATTTT
TRBV12-3/TRBV12-4	TRBJ2-1	NA	NA	15	CASSLEASPLNEQFF	TGTGCCAGCAGTTTAGAGGCCTCCCCCCTCAATGAGCAGTTCTTC
TRBV4-1	TRBJ1-4	NA	TRBD1	15	CASSQGHRGEEKLFF	TGCGCCAGCAGCCAAGGACACAGGGGGGAAGAAAAACTGTTTTTT
TRBV12-3/TRBV12-4	TRBJ2-3	NA	TRBD2	16	CASSSYSGGFTDTQYF	TGTGCCAGCAGTTCCTATAGCGGGGGATTCACAGATACGCAGTATTTT
TRBV20-1	TRBJ1-5	NA	TRBD1	15	CSAKDRGLSNQPQHF	TGCAGTGCAAAAGACAGGGGCCTTAGCAATCAGCCCCAGCATTTT
TRBV4-2	TRBJ2-1	NA	TRBD2	16	CASSPMKSGAYNEQFF	TGTGCCAGCAGCCCCATGAAGAGCGGGGCCTACAATGAGCAGTTCTTC
TRBV6-2/TRBV6-3	TRBJ2-5	NA	TRBD2	16	CASRKIAGGPVKTQYF	TGTGCCAGCAGAAAAATAGCGGGGGGGCCTGTCAAGACCCAGTACTTC
TRBV29-1	TRBJ2-1	many	TRBD2	14	CSGGTSGGPNEQFF	TGCAGCGGGGGGACTAGCGGGGGACCAAATGAGCAGTTCTTC
TRBV5-8	TRBJ2-3	few	NA	12	CASTTVWDTQYF	TGTGCCAGCACGACGGTGTGGGATACGCAGTATTTT
TRBV5-1	TRBJ1-2	few	NA	14	CASSLTGRKDGYTF	TGCGCCAGCAGCTTGACAGGGAGGAAGGATGGCTACACCTTC
TRBV7-3	TRBJ2-2	few	NA	16	CASKVDPGGAPGELFF	TGTGCCAGCAAGGTTGACCCGGGGGGCGCCCCGGGGGAGCTGTTTTTT
TRBV10-3	TRBJ2-7	few	TRBD1	16	CAISEAGQGGNYEQYF	TGTGCCATCAGTGAGGCCGGACAGGGTGGTAACTACGAGCAGTACTTC
TRBV12-3/TRBV12-4	TRBJ1-5	few	NA	14	CASSLGGSRQPQHF	TGTGCCAGCAGTTTAGGGGGGAGCCGTCAGCCCCAGCATTTT
TRBV7-2	TRBJ2-5	NA	NA	14	CASSLRSREETQYF	TGTGCCAGCAGCTTACGATCTCGGGAAGAGACCCAGTACTTC
TRBV11-1	TRBJ1-1	NA	NA	14	CASSLSVPLLEAFF	TGTGCCAGCAGCCTAAGTGTCCCATTACTCGAAGCTTTCTTT
TRBV20-1	TRBJ2-7	NA	TRBD2	14	CSAQRGDGTYEQYF	TGCAGTGCGCAGCGGGGCGATGGAACCTACGAGCAGTACTTC
TRBV4-3	TRBJ2-5	NA	NA	14	CASSQDGPPETQYF	TGCGCCAGCAGCCAAGATGGCCCCCCAGAGACCCAGTACTTC
TRBV6-5	TRBJ1-1	few	NA	14	CASSDEGSNTEAFF	TGTGCCAGCAGTGACGAGGGATCGAACACTGAAGCTTTCTTT
TRBV7-2	TRBJ2-1	few	TRBD2	14	CASSLYGGDNEQFF	TGTGCCAGCAGCTTATACGGGGGGGACAATGAGCAGTTCTTC
TRBV4-1	TRBJ1-1	NA	NA	17	CASSQDPWPSMNTEAFF	TGCGCCAGCAGCCAAGATCCCTGGCCCAGTATGAACACTGAAGCTTTCTTT
TRBV20-1	TRBJ1-2	NA	TRBD1	14	CSAGFNRGAYGYTF	TGCAGTGCTGGGTTTAACAGGGGTGCCTATGGCTACACCTTC
TRBV4-3	TRBJ2-7	NA	NA	15	CASSLTQGDGHEQYF	TGCGCCAGCAGCCTGACGCAGGGAGACGGCCACGAGCAGTACTTC
TRBV12-3/TRBV12-4	TRBJ2-1	NA	NA	14	CASTRSFGVDEQFF	TGTGCCAGCACCCGCTCGTTCGGAGTGGATGAGCAGTTCTTC
TRBV7-6	TRBJ1-6	NA	NA	14	CASSLRELGSPLHF	TGTGCCAGCAGCTTACGGGAATTGGGGTCACCCCTCCACTTT
TRBV5-1	TRBJ2-7	NA	NA	13	CASSLVARYEQYF	TGTGCCAGCAGCTTAGTGGCCAGGTACGAGCAGTACTTC
TRBV10-3	TRBJ2-6	NA	TRBD1	16	CAISGGQGTGANVLTF	TGTGCCATCAGTGGAGGACAGGGGACTGGGGCCAACGTCCTGACTTTC
TRBV6-2/TRBV6-3	TRBJ2-6	NA	NA	8	CASSYSTF	TGTGCCAGCAGTTACTCGACTTTC
TRBV4-2	TRBJ2-1	NA	NA	17	CASSQGSLGSPLNEQFF	TGTGCCAGCAGCCAAGGGTCTCTAGGATCCCCTCTCAATGAGCAGTTCTTC
TRBV11-3	TRBJ1-1	NA	NA	17	CASSHGSIKGRATEAFF	TGTGCCAGCAGCCATGGGAGCATTAAGGGTAGGGCCACTGAAGCTTTCTTT
TRBV5-1	TRBJ2-7	few	TRBD2	15	CASSSRPGGANEQYF	TGCGCCAGCAGCTCGAGGCCGGGGGGGGCAAACGAGCAGTACTTC
TRBV6-6	TRBJ2-6	NA	NA	17	CASSSDREGSGANVPTF	TGTGCCAGCAGTTCCGACAGGGAGGGCTCTGGGGCCAACGTCCCGACTTTC
TRBV29-1	TRBJ1-2	few	TRBD1	15	CSVVWTGGKDYGYTF	TGCAGCGTTGTGTGGACAGGGGGAAAGGACTATGGCTACACCTTC
TRBV29-1	TRBJ1-2	NA	NA	11	CCVVADYGYTF	TGCTGCGTTGTGGCAGACTATGGCTACACCTTC
TRBV15	TRBJ2-7	NA	NA	13	CATSRGLNYEQYF	TGTGCCACCAGCAGAGGATTAAACTACGAGCAGTACTTC
TRBV5-5	TRBJ2-5	few	NA	15	CASRDVRGPDGEQYF	TGTGCCAGCAGAGACGTTAGAGGCCCCGACGGGGAGCAGTACTTC
TRBV12-3/TRBV12-4	TRBJ1-2	NA	NA	16	CASTDTTSGTMDGYTF	TGTGCCAGCACGGACACGACAAGTGGGACAATGGATGGCTACACCTTC
TRBV12-3/TRBV12-4	TRBJ1-2	NA	TRBD1	15	CASSRRQGAGGGYTF	TGTGCCAGCAGCCGAAGACAGGGGGCTGGAGGAGGCTACACCTTC
TRBV7-2	TRBJ2-2	few	NA	13	CASSPSLFGELFF	TGTGCCAGCAGCCCGTCTCTGTTCGGGGAGCTGTTTTTT
TRBV7-2	TRBJ2-5	NA	NA	13	CASSLGPEREQYF	TGTGCCAGCAGCTTAGGGCCGGAGAGGGAGCAGTACTTC
TRBV4-2	TRBJ2-4	once	NA	16	CASSQGPGGGWWEQYF	TGTGCCAGCAGCCAAGGACCTGGGGGAGGTTGGTGGGAGCAGTACTTC
TRBV4-2	TRBJ1-1	few	NA	15	CASSQEWGARTEAFF	TGTGCCAGCAGCCAAGAATGGGGGGCGCGGACTGAAGCTTTCTTT
TRBV5-1	TRBJ2-3	few	TRBD2	15	CASSLKRGSADTQYF	TGCGCCAGCAGCCTCAAGCGGGGGAGCGCAGATACGCAGTATTTT
TRBV20-1	TRBJ2-7	NA	TRBD2	15	CSSQSPSGASYEQYF	TGCAGTTCACAAAGCCCTAGCGGGGCCTCCTACGAGCAGTACTTC
TRBV2	TRBJ2-1	few	TRBD1	13	CASSTGGENEQFF	TGTGCCAGCAGTACAGGGGGCGAAAATGAGCAGTTCTTC
TRBV21-1	TRBJ2-1	NA	NA	15	CASSNLDTPWDEQFF	TGTGCCAGCAGCAACCTGGACACCCCATGGGATGAGCAGTTCTTC
TRBV5-6	TRBJ1-6	NA	NA	19	CAGSSLLQGYYSYNSPLHF	TGTGCCGGCAGCTCCCTCCTACAGGGATATTACTCCTATAATTCACCCCTCCACTTT